This T cell receptor (beta chain) was recorded in a study of blood T cell repertoires in COVID-19 (dated by TCRdb to 2020 to 2022). Some background on the complete study: Samples from collaborators originated in the United States, Italy and Spain and spanned both the acute and convalescent phases of COVID-19. The repertoires were released in a freely available public database intended as a resource for research on the immune response to SARS-CoV-2. The material from the prospective study consisted of cDNA or gDNA derived from T cells, B-cell-depleted T cells, or PBMCs. The samples were drawn from two sources: the first 160 participants of the ongoing ImmuneRACE study, and 1,200 or so subjects contributed by 6 global collaborators. Nearly every sample came with metadata listing a de-identified subject ID, COVID-19 status, age in years and sex. Where available, HLA class I and class II types were obtained from metadata supplied by the sample provider rather than from assay-based typing. Deeply sampled blood TCRbeta repertoires from subjects exposed to, actively infected with, or recovered from COVID-19 were included in the dataset.

Results and caveats for the whole study, not just this receptor: Clinical and demographic metadata were provided uncurated, with the amount varying by source and participant.

Of note for this clone: Its antigen is still unknown. Base-call qualities are not available, and no considerably larger clone is one nucleotide away.

The immunoSEQ Assay, a bias-controlled multiplex PCR, was used to amplify TCRbeta CDR3 regions from genomic DNA. From the authors' description of their analysis: Within the assay, amplification of reference gene primers was used to estimate how many nucleated cells each sample contained. To quantify the absolute abundance of each unique TCRbeta CDR3 rearrangement, sequence reads were collapsed and filtered. For each sample, productive Simpson clonality was calculated as the square root of Simpson's diversity index across productive rearrangements. TCRdb took this table from immuneACCESS and kept in-frame rearrangements with V and J called. Such tables lack part of the clones; where checked against another copy, unresolved V genes explain under half of the gap, and the rest is unexplained. V, J and clone size are taken as reported in that table, and D and trimming were inferred from the DNA itself. Counted in this sample were roughly 250,000 clones; about four fifths of them appeared once. The top ten clones comprise more than 15% of the sample.

One collaborating source in Seattle enrolled patients during active infection and followed them longitudinally through the course of disease. Whole blood was collected in K2EDTA tubes by collaborating institutions according to the institutions' own protocols. For TCRbeta analysis, collaborators shipped samples as frozen whole blood, isolated PBMCs, or DNA extracted from either of those sample types. V trim: 0 bases; J trim: 6 bases; unmatched bases: 5. The CDR3 has 16 amino acids, counting the end cysteine and phenylalanine. Of all the DNA, just the CDR3 is kept, 48 bases in frame from base 1. Based on the germline V gene, the CDR1 and CDR2 sequences are SGHTA and FQGNSA.

This chain is built from TRBV7-2 and TRBJ2-1; 10 central bases correspond to TRBD2. This receptor was identified in a person aged 65-85 years with COVID-19, enrolled during active disease. Material for sequencing was peripheral blood. The CDR3 amino acid sequence is: CASSLAPSGGANEQFF. The sequenced DNA: TGTGCCAGCAGCTTAGCGCCCAGCGGGGGGGCCAATGAGCAGTTCTTC.